Below, 32 T cell receptor beta chains from the same sample are listed, as sequenced in a study of cytomegalovirus exposure and HLA in healthy donors. Primers included in the PCR were 60 Vbeta and 13 Jbeta primers. Data came from immunoSEQ multiplex PCR; TCRdb stores just in-frame clones and leaves some out. The sample has roughly 180,000 clones, roughly 80% seen once. The sample comprised PBMCs. Receptors were obtained from a woman aged 45-59 years in good health and CMV-seropositive.

A few counts support this clone. The V gene is TRBV5-4, the J gene TRBJ2-1, with TRBD2 matching 12 bases. The ends lost 5 bases at V and 5 bases at J; junction bases unmatched: 2. This CDR3 comprises 14 residues. Per germline, CDR1 SGHNT and CDR2 YYREEE (reference sequence). In DNA form, the CDR3 reads TGTGCCAGCAGGGGACTAGCGGGTAACAATGAGCAGTTCTTC. Translated: CASRGLAGNNEQFF.

The sample holds one count of this clone. V gene TRBV5-4 combines with J gene TRBJ2-7; 11 bases map to TRBD2. V lost 4 bases and J lost 2; bases outside the gene matches: 5. The CDR3 is 15 residues long. CDR1 is SGHNT, CDR2 YYREEE, per germline (reference sequence). The CDR3 protein is CASSQLAGGPYEQYF. CDR3 coding DNA: TGTGCCAGCAGCCAGCTAGCGGGAGGTCCCTACGAGCAGTACTTC.

The chain is built from TRBV7-3 and TRBJ1-5; D perhaps matches TRBD1 (5 bases). Germline V gene lookup returns CDR1 SGHTA and CDR2 FQGTGA. Trimming stripped 6 bases from V and 5 bases from J, with 11 bases between. The CDR3 contains 13 residues. The CDR3 here is CASSPDSYQPQHF. DNA for the CDR3: TGTGCCAGCAGTCCTGACAGCTATCAGCCCCAGCATTTT.

CDR3 DNA: TGTGCCAGCAGCCTGGACAGGGAGACGGGGACCCAGTACTTC. It specifies CASSLDRETGTQYF. The V and J genes are TRBV11-2 and TRBJ2-5, with 8 bases matching TRBD1. With V trimmed by 5 bases and J by 7 bases, 9 bases remained unmatched. Germline V gene data show CDR1 as SGHAT and CDR2 as FQNNGV. This CDR3 comprises 14 residues.

The gene calls are TRBV7-6 and TRBJ1-6; 7 positions match TRBD1. The V segment lost 5 bases and the J segment 10 bases; nucleotides outside the gene matches: 11. Per the germline V gene, CDR1 is SGHVS and CDR2 is FNYEAQ. This CDR3 spans 15 amino acids. CDR3: CASSRADREESPLHF. In nucleotides, the CDR3 is TGTGCCAGCAGCCGCGCCGACAGGGAAGAGTCACCCCTCCACTTT.

This chain links TRBV27 with TRBJ1-1, with D possibly TRBD1 on 6 matching bases. Germline-derived CDR1 and CDR2 are MNHEY and SMNVEV (reference sequence). The CDR3 consists of 14 residues. V lost 8 bases and J 4 bases, leaving 17 bases between the germline ends. The CDR3 spells CASLGGRGITEAFF. DNA for the CDR3: TGTGCCAGCTTGGGGGGGCGAGGGATCACTGAAGCTTTCTTT.

Here the CDR3 DNA reads TGCGCCAGCAGCCAGGAAGTAGCGGGAGGGTACTACGAGCAGTACTTC. This sequence encodes CASSQEVAGGYYEQYF. V usage is TRBV4-1 and J usage is TRBJ2-7; 11 bases fit TRBD2. After removal of 3 bases from V and 3 bases from J, the junction contained 7 bases not matched to a gene. CDR1 MGHRA and CDR2 YSYEKL come from the germline V gene. The CDR3 covers 16 residues.

The rearrangement joins TRBV6-1 to TRBJ1-3; D is perhaps TRBD1 (6 bases). Per the germline V gene, CDR1 is MNHNS and CDR2 is SASEGT. The CDR3 is 14 residues long. Trimming took 7 bases from V and 4 from J, leaving 14 bases between them. CDR3 in amino acids: CASTRGQPGNTIYF. The CDR3 coding sequence is TGTGCCAGCACCCGCGGACAGCCCGGAAACACCATATATTTT.

The V and J genes are TRBV18 and TRBJ1-1, with D possibly matching TRBD1 (6 bases). The germline gives CDR1 KGHSH, CDR2 LQKENI. V lost 3 bases to trimming and J lost 1 base, with 21 bases between them. The CDR3 is 18 residues long. The CDR3 reads CASSPTPNRVLTNTEAFF. CDR3 in DNA: TGTGCCAGCTCACCGACGCCAAACAGGGTCCTAACGAACACTGAAGCTTTCTTT.

Notes on this clone: At one end, the junction sequence differs from germline, possibly due to a read error. The chain couples TRBV7-9 to TRBJ1-1, with unresolved D. Looked up from germline, CDR1 is SEHNR and CDR2 is FQNEAQ (reference sequence). This CDR3 comprises 12 residues. CDR3 loop: CSSSLGRTEAFF. The DNA for the CDR3 is TGTTCCAGCAGCTTAGGTCGGACTGAAGCTTTCTTT.

This clone has only one observation. V gene TRBV6-5 combines with J gene TRBJ2-7; 9 positions agree with TRBD1. Germline values: CDR1 MNHEY, CDR2 SVGAGI. The CDR3 extends over 14 amino acids. V shed 4 bases and J 3 bases; nucleotides not matched to a gene: 4. The DNA of the CDR3 is TGTGCCAGCAGTTTGGGACAGGGCGACTACGAGCAGTACTTC. Amino acids: CASSLGQGDYEQYF.

This rearrangement joins TRBV19 to TRBJ1-2, with 8 positions matching TRBD1. The CDR3 is 14 amino acids. V lost 5 bases, J lost 4 bases, and 6 bases stayed unmatched. Germline CDR1 reads LNHDA; CDR2 reads SQIVND (reference sequence). CDR3: CASSPQGAVYGYTF. CDR3 bases: TGTGCCAGTAGTCCGCAGGGGGCGGTCTATGGCTACACCTTC.

The chain employs TRBV19 and TRBJ1-2, with TRBD1 matching over 7 bases. Trimming at V came to 7 bases and at J to 2 bases, leaving 7 bases not matched to a gene. Per germline, CDR1 LNHDA and CDR2 SQIVND (reference sequence). The CDR3 is 14 amino acids. DNA for the CDR3: TGTGCCAGTACCCATCCGGACAGGAACTATGGCTACACCTTC. Its translation is CASTHPDRNYGYTF. The full variable domain, completed using reference TRBV19 and TRBJ1-2, is DGGITQSPKYLFRKEGQNVTLSCEQNLNHDAMYWYRQDPGQGLRLIYYSQIVNDFQKGDIAEGYSVSREKKESFPLTVTSAQKNPTAFYLCASTHPDRNYGYTFGSGTRLTVV.

The chain couples TRBV28 to TRBJ1-1; 7 nucleotides match TRBD1. The trim removed 6 bases at V and 5 bases at J, leaving 12 bases unmatched. The CDR3 runs to 15 residues. Looked up from germline, CDR1 is MDHEN and CDR2 is SYDVKM. CDR3 DNA: TGTGCCAGCAGCTTTCTATCGACAGGGCTTACTGAAGCTTTCTTT. As protein: CASSFLSTGLTEAFF.

CDR3 region: CASSARLAGTQETQYF. In DNA, the CDR3 is TGCGCCAGCAGCGCAAGACTAGCGGGGACGCAAGAGACCCAGTACTTC. This sequence joins TRBV5-1 and TRBJ2-5, with 11 nucleotides matching TRBD2. Germline CDR1 reads SGHRS; CDR2 reads YFSETQ. CDR3 length: 16 residues. The J segment lost 2 bases and the V segment lost 4 bases, leaving 7 bases of the junction unmatched. Full variable domain (outside the CDR3, taken from reference TRBV5-1 and TRBJ2-5): KAGVTQTPRYLIKTRGQQVTLSCSPISGHRSVSWYQQTPGQGLQFLFEYFSETQRNKGNFPGRFSGRQFSNSRSEMNVSTLELGDSALYLCASSARLAGTQETQYFGPGTRLLVL.

The chain combines TRBV4-1 with TRBJ1-5; TRBD1 aligns across 9 bases. V shed 4 bases, J shed 4 bases, and the junction held 2 bases outside the gene matches. Germline CDR1 and CDR2: MGHRA and YSYEKL. The length of the CDR3 is 14 residues. DNA of the CDR3: TGCGCCAGCAGCCCGACAGGGGGAAATCAGCCCCAGCATTTT. Translated: CASSPTGGNQPQHF.

This clone was seen only a few times. The genes are TRBV7-2 and TRBJ2-7, with a possible D match to TRBD1 (5 bases). Trimming took off 5 bases at V and 0 bases at J, with 8 bases between the two ends. From germline, CDR1 is SGHTA and CDR2 FQGNSA. The CDR3 has 13 amino acids. The CDR3 DNA sequence: TGTGCCAGCAGCGTAGGACACTCCTACGAGCAGTACTTC. Translated, it gives CASSVGHSYEQYF.

The rearrangement links TRBV13 to TRBJ1-2; no definite D call. Trimming took off 4 bases at V and 8 bases at J, with 14 bases between the two ends. The CDR3 runs 13 residues. Germline-derived CDR1 and CDR2 are PRHDT and FYEKMQ (reference sequence). CDR3 bases: TGTGCCAGCAGCTCCCCCTTAGGAGAAGGCTACACCTTC. Translated, it gives CASSSPLGEGYTF.

CDR3 in DNA: TGCAGCGTTGACGGGAACACTGAAGCTTTCTTT. This encodes CSVDGNTEAFF. The V and J genes are TRBV29-1 and TRBJ1-1; D is uncertain. Trimming pared 3 bases from V and 1 base from J, leaving 3 bases between. CDR3 length: 11 residues. The germline CDR1 and CDR2 sequences are SQVTM and ANQGSEA.

This sequence joins TRBV15 and TRBJ2-5; 8 positions agree with TRBD2. The CDR3 runs to 14 residues. Germline V gene lookup returns CDR1 LNHNV and CDR2 YYDKDF (reference sequence). The V gene end was trimmed by 0 bases and the J gene end by 4 bases; junction bases not matched to a gene: 1. In nucleotides, the CDR3 is TGTGCCACCAGCAGAGACGGGGGGGTAGAGACCCAGTACTTC. Encoded protein: CATSRDGGVETQYF. The whole variable domain, remainder taken from reference TRBV15 and TRBJ2-5, is DAMVIQNPRYQVTQFGKPVTLSCSQTLNHNVMYWYQQKSSQAPKLLFHYYDKDFNNEADTPDNFQSRRPNTSFCFLDIRSPGLGDTAMYLCATSRDGGVETQYFGPGTRLLVL.

The chain carries TRBV5-1 and TRBJ2-1; no definite D call. The CDR3 contains 19 residues. Germline values: CDR1 SGHRS, CDR2 YFSETQ. Trimming removed 4 bases at V and 0 bases at J, with 23 bases between. The CDR3 nucleotides are TGCGCCAGCAGCCCCTGGCGAGGAGATAGCCTAAACTCCTACAATGAGCAGTTCTTC. This codes for CASSPWRGDSLNSYNEQFF.

This clone was seen a single time. The rearrangement uses TRBV28 and TRBJ1-2, with D perhaps TRBD1 (5 bases). Trimming took 5 bases from V and 0 from J, leaving 7 bases between them. Germline loops: CDR1 MDHEN, CDR2 SYDVKM. The CDR3 consists of 13 residues. The chain's CDR3 is CASSRQPNYGYTF. The CDR3 nucleotides read TGTGCCAGCAGTCGACAGCCTAACTATGGCTACACCTTC.

This sequence joins TRBV30 and TRBJ1-2; D remains ambiguous. The CDR3 length is 16 residues. Germline CDR1 reads GTSNPN; CDR2 reads SVGIG (reference sequence). Deletions cut 1 base from V and 2 bases from J, with 17 bases between. CDR3 loop: CAWSAQSYRPNYGYTF. For the CDR3, the DNA is TGTGCCTGGAGTGCACAAAGCTACAGACCAAACTATGGCTACACCTTC.

The chain links TRBV5-4 to TRBJ2-5; D may be TRBD1 (5 bases). The CDR3 runs to 13 residues. The V end was cut by 0 bases, the J end by 2 bases, with 5 bases between. Germline V gene data show CDR1 as SGHNT and CDR2 as YYREEE (reference sequence). In DNA form, the CDR3 reads TGTGCCAGCAGCTTGGGACAGCAAGAGACCCAGTACTTC. This translates into CASSLGQQETQYF.

V usage is TRBV7-3 and J usage is TRBJ2-5; no firm D call. The CDR3 sequence is 13 residues long. Germline V gene sequence: CDR1 SGHTA, CDR2 FQGTGA. V was cut by 6 bases and J by 5 bases, with 13 bases left in between. CDR3 residues: CASSPFAKETQYF. CDR3 sequence (DNA): TGTGCCAGCAGTCCTTTTGCTAAGGAGACCCAGTACTTC.

CDR3 in DNA: TGTGCCAGCAGCTTAGTTGGGGCCGGGAATCAGCCCCAGCATTTT. Translated, it gives CASSLVGAGNQPQHF. The rearrangement links TRBV7-2 to TRBJ1-5; tentative D call: TRBD1 (5 bases). V lost 1 base and J lost 4, with 11 bases in between. The CDR3 totals 15 residues. Per the germline V gene, CDR1 is SGHTA and CDR2 is FQGNSA.

In DNA, the CDR3 is TGTGCCAGCAGTGAAATCGAGAATCAGCCCCAGCATTTT. Translated: CASSEIENQPQHF. This chain links TRBV6-1 with TRBJ1-5; D is uncertain. This CDR3 has 13 amino acids. CDR1 is MNHNS and CDR2 is SASEGT in the germline V gene. V was trimmed by 2 bases and J by 4 bases, leaving 6 bases between them.

This clone was seen a handful of times. V is TRBV29-1 and J is TRBJ2-1, with a tentative D call TRBD2 (5 bases). V dropped 7 bases and J dropped 5 bases, with 12 bases sitting between them. The CDR3 extends over 12 amino acids. The germline CDR1 and CDR2 sequences are SQVTM and ANQGSEA. CDR3 sequence reads: CSGTRTNNEQFF. The DNA of the CDR3 is TGCAGCGGGACTCGGACGAACAATGAGCAGTTCTTC.

The chain combines TRBV7-2 with TRBJ1-5; 8 positions agree with TRBD1. The V segment lost 5 bases and the J segment 2 bases; nucleotides outside the gene matches: 5. Germline CDR1 SGHTA, CDR2 FQGNSA. This CDR3 contains 15 residues. In nucleotides, the CDR3 is TGTGCCAGCAGCCCTACGGACAGGGGCAATCAGCCCCAGCATTTT. Its protein product is CASSPTDRGNQPQHF.

CDR3 in amino acids: CASSYGVGRAGYTF. As DNA, the CDR3 is TGTGCCAGCAGTTATGGGGTAGGCAGGGCTGGCTACACCTTC. The rearrangement links TRBV6-5 to TRBJ1-2; possibly TRBD1 for D (5 bases). V gave up 3 bases and J gave up 7 bases, with 15 bases separating them. Germline-derived CDR1 and CDR2 are MNHEY and SVGAGI. The CDR3 totals 14 residues.

The genes are TRBV28 and TRBJ2-7, with D unclear. V shed 5 bases and J shed 4 bases, with 9 bases lying between them. The V gene's germline CDR1 is MDHEN and CDR2 SYDVKM. The CDR3 runs 12 residues. In DNA, the CDR3 is TGTGCCAGCAGTCTGTACCTATACGAGCAGTACTTC. Translated, it gives CASSLYLYEQYF.

V is TRBV4-1 and J is TRBJ1-2; 8 bases align to TRBD1. The germline CDR1 and CDR2 sequences are MGHRA and YSYEKL. The ends lost 7 bases at V and 4 bases at J; junction bases unmatched: 20. The CDR3 is made up of 18 amino acids. The DNA of the CDR3 is TGCGCCAGCAACCCCCGGCAGGGGGCCTTCTCGGCTAGCTATGGCTACACCTTC. Amino acids: CASNPRQGAFSASYGYTF.